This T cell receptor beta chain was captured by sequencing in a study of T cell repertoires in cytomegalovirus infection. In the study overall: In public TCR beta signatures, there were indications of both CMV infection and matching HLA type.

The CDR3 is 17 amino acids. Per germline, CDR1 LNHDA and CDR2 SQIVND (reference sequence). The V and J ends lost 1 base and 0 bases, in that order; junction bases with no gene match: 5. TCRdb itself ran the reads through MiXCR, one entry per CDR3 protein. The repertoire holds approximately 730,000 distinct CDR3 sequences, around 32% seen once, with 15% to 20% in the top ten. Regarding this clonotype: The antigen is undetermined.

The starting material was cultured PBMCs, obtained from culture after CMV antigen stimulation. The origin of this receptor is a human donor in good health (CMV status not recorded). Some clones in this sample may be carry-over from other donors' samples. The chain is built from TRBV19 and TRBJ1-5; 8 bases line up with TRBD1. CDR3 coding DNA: TGTGCCAGTAGTATAGGCGCAGGGGGCTATAGCAATCAGCCCCAGCATTTT. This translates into CASSIGAGGYSNQPQHF.